Given below is one T cell receptor beta chain in context. The data originate from a study of OX40 agonist ivuxolimab in advanced cancers. Clones were sequenced by immunoSEQ multiplex PCR, and TCRdb holds only the in-frame ones, with some missing. This table has tens of thousands of clones, roughly 84% appearing once. The receptor was isolated from an adult with an advanced solid tumor such as melanoma, head and neck, liver or kidney cancer. The material sequenced was CD4+ or CD8+ T cells sorted from blood, taken in a trial of the OX40 agonist ivuxolimab.

CDR3 nucleotide sequence: TGTGCCAGCGGACCTCAGGGTAGCACCGGGGAGCTGTTTTTT. Residues: CASGPQGSTGELFF. The chain links TRBV6-1 to TRBJ2-2, with a tentative D call TRBD1 (5 bases). Germline V lookup: CDR1 MNHNS, CDR2 SASEGT. V was trimmed by 8 bases and J by 4 bases, leaving 14 bases between them. This CDR3 has 14 residues.